The present TCR beta chain was sequenced within a study of T cells after yellow fever vaccination. Study overall: Preparing low-cell-number fractions relied on SMART-Seq v4 Ultra Low Input.

Trimming cost V 6 bases and J 0 bases, with 9 bases left between them. The CDR3 extends over 14 amino acids. CDR1 and CDR2 from the germline V gene are MNHNS and SASEGT. Generation of TCR cDNA used 5'RACE template switching (which added a universal primer site and UMIs). MiXCR, run by TCRdb on the 5' RACE reads, gives a single entry per CDR3 protein. The sample lists around 120,000 distinct CDR3 sequences; 7.2% were seen once. This chain connects TRBV6-1 to TRBJ2-4; D gene uncertain. Specimen: CD4+ T cells sorted from PBMCs, collected 45 days after the first yellow fever vaccination. This sequence was found in a man aged 18 to 35 who received the YFV17D yellow fever vaccine. The CDR3 sequence is CASRQIRAKNIQYF. CDR3 in DNA: TGTGCCAGCAGGCAGATAAGAGCCAAAAACATTCAGTACTTC.